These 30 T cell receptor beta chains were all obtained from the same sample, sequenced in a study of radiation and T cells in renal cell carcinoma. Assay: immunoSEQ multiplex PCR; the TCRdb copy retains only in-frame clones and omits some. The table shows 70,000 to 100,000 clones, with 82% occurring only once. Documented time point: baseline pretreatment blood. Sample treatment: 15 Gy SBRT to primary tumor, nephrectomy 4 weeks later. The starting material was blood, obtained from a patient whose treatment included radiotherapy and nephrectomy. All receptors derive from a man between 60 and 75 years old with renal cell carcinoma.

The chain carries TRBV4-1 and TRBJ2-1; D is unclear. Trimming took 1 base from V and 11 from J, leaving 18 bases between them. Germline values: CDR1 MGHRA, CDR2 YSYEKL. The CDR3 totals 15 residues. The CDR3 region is CASSQGELEWFQQFF. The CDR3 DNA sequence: TGCGCCAGCAGCCAAGGAGAATTAGAATGGTTCCAGCAGTTCTTC.

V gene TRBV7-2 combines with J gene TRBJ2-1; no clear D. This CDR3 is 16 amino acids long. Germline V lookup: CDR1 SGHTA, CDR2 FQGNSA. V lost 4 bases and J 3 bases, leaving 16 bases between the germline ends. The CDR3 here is CASSSPWLSGYNEQFF. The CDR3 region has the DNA TGTGCCAGCAGCTCCCCGTGGCTTTCCGGCTACAATGAGCAGTTCTTC.

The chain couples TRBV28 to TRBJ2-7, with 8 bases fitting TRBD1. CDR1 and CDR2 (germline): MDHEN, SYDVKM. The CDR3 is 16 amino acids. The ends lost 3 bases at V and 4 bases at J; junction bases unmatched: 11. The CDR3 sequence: CASSFRADRVGYEQYF. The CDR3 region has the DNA TGTGCCAGCAGTTTCCGAGCGGACAGGGTGGGATACGAGCAGTACTTC.

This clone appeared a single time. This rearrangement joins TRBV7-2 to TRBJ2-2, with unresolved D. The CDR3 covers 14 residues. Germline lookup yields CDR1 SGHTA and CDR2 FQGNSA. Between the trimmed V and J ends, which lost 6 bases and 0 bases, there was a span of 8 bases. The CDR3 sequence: CASRKDANTGELFF. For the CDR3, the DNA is TGTGCCAGCAGGAAAGACGCGAACACCGGGGAGCTGTTTTTT.

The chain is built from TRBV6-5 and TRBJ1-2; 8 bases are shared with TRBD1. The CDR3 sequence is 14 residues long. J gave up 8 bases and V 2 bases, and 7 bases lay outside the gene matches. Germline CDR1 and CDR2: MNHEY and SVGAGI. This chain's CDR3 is CASSYGDRKGGYTF. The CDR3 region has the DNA TGTGCCAGCAGTTACGGGGACAGGAAGGGCGGCTACACCTTC.

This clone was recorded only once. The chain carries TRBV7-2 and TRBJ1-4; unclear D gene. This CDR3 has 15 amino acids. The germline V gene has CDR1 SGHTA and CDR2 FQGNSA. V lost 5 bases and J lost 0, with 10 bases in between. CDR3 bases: TGTGCCAGCAGCCCCCGGAGTGCAACTAATGAAAAACTGTTTTTT. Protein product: CASSPRSATNEKLFF.

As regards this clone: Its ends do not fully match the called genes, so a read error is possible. DNA of the CDR3: TGTGCCAGCACCGTTAGAGGACGGGCCTCCTACGAGCAGTACTTC. Translated: CASTVRGRASYEQYF. The V call is TRBV5-1, the J call TRBJ2-7; D is ambiguous. The germline V gene has CDR1 SGHRS and CDR2 YFSETQ. The CDR3 is 15 amino acids.

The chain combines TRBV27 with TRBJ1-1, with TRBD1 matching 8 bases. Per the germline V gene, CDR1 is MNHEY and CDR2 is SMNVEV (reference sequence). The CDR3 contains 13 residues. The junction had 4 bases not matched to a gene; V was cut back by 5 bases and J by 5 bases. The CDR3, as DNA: TGTGCCAGCAGTCGGACAGGGTGGACTGAAGCTTTCTTT. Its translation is CASSRTGWTEAFF.

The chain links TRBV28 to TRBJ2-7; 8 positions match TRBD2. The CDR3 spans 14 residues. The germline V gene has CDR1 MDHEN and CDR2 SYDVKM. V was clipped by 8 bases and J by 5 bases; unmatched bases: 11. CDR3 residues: CASSRSGRWNEQYF. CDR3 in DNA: TGTGCCAGCTCGAGGAGCGGGAGATGGAACGAGCAGTACTTC.

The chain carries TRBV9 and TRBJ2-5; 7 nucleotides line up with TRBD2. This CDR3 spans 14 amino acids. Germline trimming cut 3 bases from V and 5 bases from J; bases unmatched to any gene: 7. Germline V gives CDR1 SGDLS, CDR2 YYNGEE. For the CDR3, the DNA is TGTGCCAGCAGCGCGGGCGGGGGTTGGGAGACCCAGTACTTC. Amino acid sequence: CASSAGGGWETQYF.

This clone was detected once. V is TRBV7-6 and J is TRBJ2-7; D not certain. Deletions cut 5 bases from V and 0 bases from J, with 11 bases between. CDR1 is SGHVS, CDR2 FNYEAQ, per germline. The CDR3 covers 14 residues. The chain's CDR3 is CASSPQQSSYEQYF. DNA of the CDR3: TGTGCCAGCAGCCCCCAACAGAGCTCCTACGAGCAGTACTTC.

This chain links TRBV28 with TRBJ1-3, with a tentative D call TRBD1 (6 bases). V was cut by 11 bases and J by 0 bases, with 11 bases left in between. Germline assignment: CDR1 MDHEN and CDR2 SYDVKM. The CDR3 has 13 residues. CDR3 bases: TGTGCCGGTTTGGACAGCTCTGGAAACACCATATATTTT. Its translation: CAGLDSSGNTIYF.

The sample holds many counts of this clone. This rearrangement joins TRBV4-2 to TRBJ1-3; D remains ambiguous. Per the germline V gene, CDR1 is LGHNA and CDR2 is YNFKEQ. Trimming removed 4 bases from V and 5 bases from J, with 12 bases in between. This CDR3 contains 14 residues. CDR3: CASSPSYRRNTIYF. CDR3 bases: TGTGCCAGCAGCCCTTCCTATAGGAGAAACACCATATATTTT.

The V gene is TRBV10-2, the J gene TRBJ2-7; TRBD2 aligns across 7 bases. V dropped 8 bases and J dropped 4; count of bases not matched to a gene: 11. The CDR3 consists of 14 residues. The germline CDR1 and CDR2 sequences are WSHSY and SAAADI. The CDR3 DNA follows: TGCGCCAGCCGCGAGGGCGGGGGAGGATACGAGCAGTACTTC. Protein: CASREGGGGYEQYF.

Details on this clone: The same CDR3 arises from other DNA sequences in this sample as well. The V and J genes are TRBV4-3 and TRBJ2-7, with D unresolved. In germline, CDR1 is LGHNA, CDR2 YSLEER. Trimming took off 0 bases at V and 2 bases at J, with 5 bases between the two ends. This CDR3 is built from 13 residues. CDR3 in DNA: TGCGCCAGCAGCCAAGATTTACCCTACGAGCAGTACTTC. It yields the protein CASSQDLPYEQYF.

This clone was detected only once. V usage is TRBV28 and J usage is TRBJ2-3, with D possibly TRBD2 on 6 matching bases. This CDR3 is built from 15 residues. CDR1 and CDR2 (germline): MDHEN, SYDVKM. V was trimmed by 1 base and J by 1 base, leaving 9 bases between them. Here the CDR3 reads CASSLLASGTDTQYF. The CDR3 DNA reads TGTGCCAGCAGTTTATTGGCTAGCGGCACAGATACGCAGTATTTT.

The CDR3, as DNA: TGTGCCAGCAGCCAAGTGCCGACCGGGACTGTGAACACTGAAGCTTTCTTT. Translation gives CASSQVPTGTVNTEAFF. The chain couples TRBV14 to TRBJ1-1, with D perhaps matching TRBD1 (5 bases). This CDR3 region has 17 residues. V was pared by 1 base and J by 0 bases, with 15 bases between. Germline V gene sequence: CDR1 SGHDN, CDR2 FVKESK.

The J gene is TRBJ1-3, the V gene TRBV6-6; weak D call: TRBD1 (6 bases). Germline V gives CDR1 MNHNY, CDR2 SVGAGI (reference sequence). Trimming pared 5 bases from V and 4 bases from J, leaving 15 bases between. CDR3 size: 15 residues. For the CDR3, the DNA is TGTGCCAGCAGTGACAGGAGGGGGTCAGGAAACACCATATATTTT. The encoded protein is CASSDRRGSGNTIYF.

The CDR3 coding sequence is TGTGCCAGCAGCCTACCCGCCCCCGGGGCAGGCGAGACCCAGTACTTC. Encoded protein: CASSLPAPGAGETQYF. The rearrangement joins TRBV7-8 to TRBJ2-5; D assignment may be TRBD1 or TRBD2 (5 bases each). Germline V CDR1 and CDR2: SGHVS, FQNEAQ. There are 16 residues in the CDR3. V was pared by 5 bases and J by 5 bases, with 21 bases between.

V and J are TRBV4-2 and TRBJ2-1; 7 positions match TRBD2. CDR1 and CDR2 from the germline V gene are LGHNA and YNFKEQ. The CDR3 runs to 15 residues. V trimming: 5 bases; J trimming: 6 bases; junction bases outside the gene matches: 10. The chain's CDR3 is CASSKLTSSGNEQFF. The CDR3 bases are TGTGCCAGCAGCAAACTGACGTCTAGCGGCAATGAGCAGTTCTTC.

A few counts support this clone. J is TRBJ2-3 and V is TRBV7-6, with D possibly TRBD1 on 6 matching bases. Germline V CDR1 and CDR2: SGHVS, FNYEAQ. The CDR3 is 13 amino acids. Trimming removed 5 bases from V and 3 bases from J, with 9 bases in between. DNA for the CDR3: TGTGCCAGCAGCCAAAGGGGGACAGATACGCAGTATTTT. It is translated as CASSQRGTDTQYF. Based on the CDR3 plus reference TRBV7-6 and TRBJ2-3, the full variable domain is GAGVSQSPRYKVTKRGQDVALRCDPISGHVSLYWYRQALGQGPEFLTYFNYEAQQDKSGLPNDRFSAERPEGSISTLTIQRTEQRDSAMYRCASSQRGTDTQYFGPGTRLTVL.

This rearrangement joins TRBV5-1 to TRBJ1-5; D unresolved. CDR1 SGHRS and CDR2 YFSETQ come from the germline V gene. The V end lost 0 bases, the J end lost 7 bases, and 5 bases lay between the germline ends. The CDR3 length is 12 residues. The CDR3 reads CASSLAGQPQHF. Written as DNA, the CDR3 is TGCGCCAGCAGCTTGGCCGGGCAGCCCCAGCATTTT.

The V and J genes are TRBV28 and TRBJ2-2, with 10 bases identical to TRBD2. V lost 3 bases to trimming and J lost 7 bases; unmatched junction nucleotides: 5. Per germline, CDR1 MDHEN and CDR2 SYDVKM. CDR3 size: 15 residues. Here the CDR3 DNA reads TGTGCCAGCAGTTTGGCTAGCGGGAGTCTCGGGGAGCTGTTTTTT. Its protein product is CASSLASGSLGELFF.

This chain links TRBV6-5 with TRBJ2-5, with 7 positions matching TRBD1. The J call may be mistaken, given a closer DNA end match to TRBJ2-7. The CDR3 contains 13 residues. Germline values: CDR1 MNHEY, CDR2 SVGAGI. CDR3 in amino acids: CASRQGSPYEQYF. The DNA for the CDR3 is TGTGCCAGCAGACAGGGGTCCCCCTACGAGCAGTACTTC.

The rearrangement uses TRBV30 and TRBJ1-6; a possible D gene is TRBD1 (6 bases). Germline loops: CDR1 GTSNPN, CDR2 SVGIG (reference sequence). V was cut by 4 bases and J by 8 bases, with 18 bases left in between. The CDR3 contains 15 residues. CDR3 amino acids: CAWNTFTGLHSPLHF. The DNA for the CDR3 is TGTGCCTGGAACACTTTCACAGGGCTTCATTCACCCCTCCACTTT.

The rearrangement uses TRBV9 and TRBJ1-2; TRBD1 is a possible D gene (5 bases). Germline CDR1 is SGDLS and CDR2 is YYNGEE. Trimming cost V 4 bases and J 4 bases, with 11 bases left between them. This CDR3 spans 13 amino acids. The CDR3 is CASSPTGTYGYTF. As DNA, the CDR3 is TGTGCCAGCAGCCCAACCGGGACCTATGGCTACACCTTC. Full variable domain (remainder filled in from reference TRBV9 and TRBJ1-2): DSGVTQTPKHLITATGQRVTLRCSPRSGDLSVYWYQQSLDQGLQFLIQYYNGEERAKGNILERFSAQQFPDLHSELNLSSLELGDSALYFCASSPTGTYGYTFGSGTRLTVV.

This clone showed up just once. CDR3 region: CSVGDRGNQPQHF. The CDR3 nucleotides read TGCAGCGTAGGGGACAGGGGGAATCAGCCCCAGCATTTT. The chain is built from TRBV29-1 and TRBJ1-5; TRBD1 matches at 11 bases. J lost 4 bases, V lost 6 bases, and 2 bases had no gene match. The V gene's germline CDR1 is SQVTM and CDR2 ANQGSEA. This CDR3 comprises 13 residues.

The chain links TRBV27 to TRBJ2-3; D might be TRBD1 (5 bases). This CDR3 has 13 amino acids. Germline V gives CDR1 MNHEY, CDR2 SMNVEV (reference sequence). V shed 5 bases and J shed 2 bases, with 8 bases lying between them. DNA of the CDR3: TGTGCCAGCAGTGGACAAGACACAGATACGCAGTATTTT. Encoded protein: CASSGQDTDTQYF.

CDR3 sequence: CASSAAGAYEQYF. Written as DNA, the CDR3 is TGCGCCAGCAGTGCTGCAGGGGCCTACGAGCAGTACTTC. The chain joins TRBV10-2 to TRBJ2-7, with D possibly matching TRBD1 (6 bases). CDR3 length equals 13 residues. V dropped 4 bases and J dropped 2 bases, with 9 bases sitting between them. Germline-derived CDR1 and CDR2 are WSHSY and SAAADI.

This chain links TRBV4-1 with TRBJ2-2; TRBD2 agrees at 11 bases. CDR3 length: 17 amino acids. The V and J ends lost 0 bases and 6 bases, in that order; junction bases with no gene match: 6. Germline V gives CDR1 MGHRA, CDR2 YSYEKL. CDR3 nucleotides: TGCGCCAGCAGCCAAGATACTAGCGGGAGTGGCGCCGGGGAGCTGTTTTTT. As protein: CASSQDTSGSGAGELFF.